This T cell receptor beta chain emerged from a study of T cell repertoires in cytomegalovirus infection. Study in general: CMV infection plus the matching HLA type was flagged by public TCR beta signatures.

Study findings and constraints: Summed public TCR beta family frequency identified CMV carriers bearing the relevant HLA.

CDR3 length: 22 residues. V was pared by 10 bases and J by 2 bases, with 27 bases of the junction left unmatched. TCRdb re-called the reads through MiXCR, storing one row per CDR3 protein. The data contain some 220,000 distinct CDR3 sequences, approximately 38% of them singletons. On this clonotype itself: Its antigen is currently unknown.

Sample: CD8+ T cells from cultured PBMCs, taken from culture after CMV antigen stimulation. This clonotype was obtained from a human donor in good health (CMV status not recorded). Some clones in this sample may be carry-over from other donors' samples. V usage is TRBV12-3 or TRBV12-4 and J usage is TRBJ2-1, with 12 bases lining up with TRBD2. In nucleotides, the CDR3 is TGTGCCACCACCGGTGGGACAGGGAATTGGCTAGCGGGAGGGGTGGCCTACAATGAGCAGTTCTTC. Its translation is CATTGGTGNWLAGGVAYNEQFF.